These T cell receptor beta chains were read from a single sample in a study of cytomegalovirus exposure and HLA in healthy donors. TCRdb's copy holds only in-frame clones and misses some; the assay was immunoSEQ multiplex PCR. In the table there are about 190,000 clones, about four fifths of which are singletons. Sequencing used PBMCs. These receptors were taken from a man aged 18 to 30 in good health and CMV-seronegative. Both conserved end residues are part of each CDR3. D genes are given only for firm matches. Part of the rows lack a size; the others show once, few, many or a class for expanded clones.

>15|few|TRBV6-1|TRBD1|TRBJ2-7
TGTGCCAGCAGTGAAACGGGACAGGGGTTCTACGAGCAGTACTTC
CASSETGQGFYEQYF
>12|NA|TRBV5-1|NA|TRBJ2-2
TGCGCCAGCAGCACAGGGACCGGGGAGCTGTTTTTT
CASSTGTGELFF
>15|NA|TRBV6-4|TRBD1|TRBJ2-3
TGTGCTACCACGAAGACAGGGACCTACACAGATACGCAGTATTTT
CATTKTGTYTDTQYF
>15|few|TRBV19|TRBD1|TRBJ1-5
TGTGCCAGTAGTGGACAGGGATTCGGCAATCAGCCCCAGCATTTT
CASSGQGFGNQPQHF
>16|NA|TRBV12-5|TRBD1|TRBJ2-7
TGTGCTAGTGGTTTGGTACAGGGGGGTTGGGGCTACGAGCAGTACTTC
CASGLVQGGWGYEQYF
>13|NA|TRBV7-6|TRBD1|TRBJ2-7
TGTGCCAGCAGGCTGACAGGGGGTTTTGAGCAGTACTTC
CASRLTGGFEQYF
>16|NA|TRBV9|TRBD1|TRBJ1-2
TGTGCCAGCAGCGTAGACCGGGACAGCCACGACTTGGGCTACACCTTC
CASSVDRDSHDLGYTF
>14|NA|TRBV9|NA|TRBJ1-6
TGTGCCAGCAGCGTGGGCCAGCCCGGTTCACCCCTCCACTTT
CASSVGQPGSPLHF
>14|NA|TRBV19|NA|TRBJ1-2
TGTGCCAGTAGTATTCAGAGCGGGAAGTATGGCTACACCTTC
CASSIQSGKYGYTF
>13|NA|TRBV7-7|NA|TRBJ1-1
TGTGCTAGCAGCTTTTCCCGGGGTACTGAAGCTTTCTTT
CASSFSRGTEAFF
>18|NA|TRBV4-2|NA|TRBJ2-1
TGTGCCAGCAGCCAAGAGAAGGATAACTGGAGTTACTACAATGAGCAGTTCTTC
CASSQEKDNWSYYNEQFF
>15|NA|TRBV7-2|NA|TRBJ2-7
TGTGCCAGCAGCTTAGTGTATAGCGGTCCCTACGAGCAGTACTTC
CASSLVYSGPYEQYF
>15|NA|TRBV28|NA|TRBJ2-2
TGTGCCAGCAGTTTTTCAGGACAGAACACCGGGGAGCTGTTTTTT
CASSFSGQNTGELFF
>16|NA|TRBV11-1|TRBD2|TRBJ2-7
TGTGCCAGCAGCTTAGAGGGGACTAGCGGGGCCTACGAGCAGTACTTC
CASSLEGTSGAYEQYF
>15|NA|TRBV27|NA|TRBJ1-6
TGTGCCAGCAGAGAGATGGGGCGGGGGAATTCACCCCTCCACTTT
CASREMGRGNSPLHF
>16|NA|TRBV2|TRBD2|TRBJ2-3
TGTGCCAGCAGTGGCCCACTAGCGGGAGGCACAGATACGCAGTATTTT
CASSGPLAGGTDTQYF
>15|NA|TRBV2|TRBD1|TRBJ2-2
TGTGCCAGCAGGAGGGACAGGTCGAACACCGGGGAGCTGTTTTTT
CASRRDRSNTGELFF
>16|NA|TRBV4-3|NA|TRBJ1-6
TGCGCCAGCAGCCAAGATTTGGGGGGCTATAATTCACCCCTCCACTTT
CASSQDLGGYNSPLHF
>15|NA|TRBV7-8|TRBD2|TRBJ2-7
TGTGCCAGCAGCCTCGGACTAGCGAGGGGATACGAGCAGTACTTC
CASSLGLARGYEQYF
>14|NA|TRBV7-9|NA|TRBJ1-2
TGTGCCAGCGTTCGCGAACCTTCTAACTATGGCTACACCTTC
CASVREPSNYGYTF
>13|once|TRBV5-1|NA|TRBJ2-7
TGCGCCAGCAGCTTGGCCCCTTCCTACGAGCAGTACTTC
CASSLAPSYEQYF
>15|NA|TRBV5-6|NA|TRBJ1-4
TGTGCCAGCAGCTTGGGGGGCGGACGAAACTCGGGACTGTTTTTT
CASSLGGGRNSGLFF
>14|NA|TRBV7-2|NA|TRBJ2-3
TGTGCCAGCAGCTGGGGAGGATCGACAGATACGCAGTATTTT
CASSWGGSTDTQYF
>11|NA|TRBV9|NA|TRBJ2-3
TGTGCCAGCAGCCGGGGAGATACGCAGTATTTT
CASSRGDTQYF
>16|NA|TRBV9|TRBD2|TRBJ2-2
TGTGCCAGCAGCGTAGCTAGCGGGAAGAGCACCGGGGAGCTGTTTTTT
CASSVASGKSTGELFF
>15|NA|TRBV4-3|TRBD1|TRBJ1-6
TGCGCCAGCAGCCAAGAGGGACAGGGGAATTCACCCCTCCACTTT
CASSQEGQGNSPLHF
>19|NA|TRBV28|TRBD1|TRBJ1-2
TGTGCCAGCAGTTTTAGGTCTGCAGGGGGCCCTCCGCGTAGGTATGGCTACACCTTC
CASSFRSAGGPPRRYGYTF
>13|NA|TRBV9|TRBD2|TRBJ2-3
TGTGCCAGCAGCGGGGAGGGCCGAGATACGCAGTATTTT
CASSGEGRDTQYF
>13|NA|TRBV9|NA|TRBJ1-2
TGTGCCAGCAGCCCACAGGGAAACTATGGCTACACCTTC
CASSPQGNYGYTF
>16|NA|TRBV7-9|TRBD1|TRBJ1-1
TGTGCCAGCAGCCCCACACAGGGGCTTCCGAACACTGAAGCTTTCTTT
CASSPTQGLPNTEAFF
>14|NA|TRBV7-2|TRBD1|TRBJ1-1
TGTGCCAGCAGCTTACTGGGGACAGTAAATGCAGCTTTCTTT
CASSLLGTVNAAFF
>18|NA|TRBV12-2|NA|TRBJ2-1
TGTGCAAGTCGCTTCGGAGCTAGCGGGAGGGCCCTCCGGAATGAGCAGTTCTTC
CASRFGASGRALRNEQFF
>14|NA|TRBV5-1|NA|TRBJ2-3
TGCGCCAGCAGCTTGGCCGGGAGCACAGATACGCAGTATTTT
CASSLAGSTDTQYF
>13|NA|TRBV18|NA|TRBJ1-6
TGTGCCAGCCAGGGTTCCTATAATTCACCCCTCCACTTT
CASQGSYNSPLHF
>13|few|TRBV5-6|NA|TRBJ2-7
TGTGCCAGCAGCGGAGGAGGTACCTACGAGCAGTACTTC
CASSGGGTYEQYF
>14|NA|TRBV19|TRBD1|TRBJ2-4
TGTGCCAGTAGTCATGGACAGGGGCTAAACATTCAGTACTTC
CASSHGQGLNIQYF
>16|NA|TRBV18|TRBD2|TRBJ2-1
TGTGCCAGCTCACAACTAGCGGAGGGCTCCTACAATGAGCAGTTCTTC
CASSQLAEGSYNEQFF
>14|NA|TRBV19|TRBD1|TRBJ1-1
TGTGCCAGTTCAGGGGGCGCTGAGGACACTGAAGCTTTCTTT
CASSGGAEDTEAFF
>11|NA|TRBV20-1|NA|TRBJ2-7
TGCAGTGCTAGGAAGGGGTACGAGCAGTACTTC
CSARKGYEQYF
>14|NA|TRBV7-2|NA|TRBJ2-3
TGTGCCAGCAATCCTAATTGGAGCTCGGATACGCAGTATTTT
CASNPNWSSDTQYF
>15|NA|TRBV30|NA|TRBJ2-2
TGTGCCTGGAGTGTACTGGGTAGCTACACCGGGGAGCTGTTTTTT
CAWSVLGSYTGELFF
>15|NA|TRBV9|TRBD2|TRBJ2-5
TGTGCCAGCAGCGTAGGCTACCTAGCGGAAGAGACCCAGTACTTC
CASSVGYLAEETQYF
>13|NA|TRBV13|TRBD1|TRBJ2-7
TGTGCCAGCAGCTTGGACAGGGTCTACGAGCAGTACTTC
CASSLDRVYEQYF
>15|once|TRBV9|TRBD2|TRBJ2-7
TGTGCCAGCAGCGTAGTCGAGCGGGGGTTGGGGGAGCAGTACTTC
CASSVVERGLGEQYF
>15|NA|TRBV29-1|NA|TRBJ1-3
TGCAGCGTTGAAGTCAGGCAGATTTCTGGAAACACCATATATTTT
CSVEVRQISGNTIYF
>14|NA|TRBV5-5|TRBD1|TRBJ1-2
TGTGCCAGCAGCTCCGCGACAGGGGGCTATGGCTACACCTTC
CASSSATGGYGYTF
>12|few|TRBV19|TRBD2|TRBJ2-1
TGTGCCAGTCAAGCGGGATACAATGAGCAGTTCTTC
CASQAGYNEQFF
>14|NA|TRBV6-5|TRBD1|TRBJ1-2
TGTGCCAGCAGTTACTGGGGACAGGGAAGTGGCTACACCTTC
CASSYWGQGSGYTF
>13|NA|TRBV5-1|NA|TRBJ2-5
TGCGCCAGCAGCTTGGCCACAGAAGAGACCCAGTACTTC
CASSLATEETQYF
>14|NA|TRBV27|TRBD1|TRBJ2-7
TGTGCCAGCAGTTTAGACAGGGGGTCTTACGAGCAGTACTTC
CASSLDRGSYEQYF
>16|NA|TRBV7-9|TRBD2|TRBJ2-3
TGTGCCAGCAGCATCCGACTAGCGGGAGACCCAAATACGCAGTATTTT
CASSIRLAGDPNTQYF
>18|NA|TRBV5-1|TRBD1|TRBJ1-1
TGCGCCAGCAGCTTGGTACCGGGACAGGGTGCGGTGAACACTGAAGCTTTCTTT
CASSLVPGQGAVNTEAFF
>14|NA|TRBV19|NA|TRBJ1-2
TGTGCCAGTAGTATACCAGGGTTCGACTATGGCTACACCTTC
CASSIPGFDYGYTF
>16|NA|TRBV5-1|NA|TRBJ2-3
TGCGCCAGCAGCTTGGCCTTACAGGGGGGGCAAGATACGCAGTATTTT
CASSLALQGGQDTQYF
>15|NA|TRBV18|TRBD2|TRBJ2-7
TGTGCCAGCTCACCAGGTCGGGGGGGCCTCTACGAGCAGTACTTC
CASSPGRGGLYEQYF
>14|NA|TRBV29-1|TRBD1|TRBJ2-2
TGCAGCGTGGACAGGGGGACGAACACCGGGGAGCTGTTTTTT
CSVDRGTNTGELFF